The clone carrying this T cell receptor beta chain appeared many times. This sample is part of a study of human T cells and chemical hapten exposure. About the study: Slight volume differences across pooled libraries mainly accounted for varying per-sample TCR yields.

Time point noted: pre-sensitization, week 0. Treatment: therapeutic diphenylcyclopropenone sensitization with weekly scalp DPC. Blood, whole and unfractionated, served as the source for total RNA extraction. Individual cDNA molecules had unique molecular identifiers attached to them by the library. From the RACE reads, TCRdb called clonotypes with MiXCR, one entry per CDR3 protein. Here the sample spans roughly 88,000 distinct CDR3 sequences, around 10% being singletons. The germline V gene encodes CDR1 DFQATT and CDR2 SNEGSKA (reference sequence). CDR3 size: 12 residues. The chain employs TRBV20-1 and TRBJ2-5; D is possibly TRBD1 (6 bases). The clonotype originates from a woman aged 40 to 50 with alopecia areata. Some clones in this sample may be carry-over from other donors' samples. Material: whole blood, obtained in connection with sensitization to the hapten diphenylcyclopropenone (DPC). The CDR3, as DNA: TGCAGCCCGACAGGCAGCCAAGAGACCCAGTACTTC. Translated: CSPTGSQETQYF.